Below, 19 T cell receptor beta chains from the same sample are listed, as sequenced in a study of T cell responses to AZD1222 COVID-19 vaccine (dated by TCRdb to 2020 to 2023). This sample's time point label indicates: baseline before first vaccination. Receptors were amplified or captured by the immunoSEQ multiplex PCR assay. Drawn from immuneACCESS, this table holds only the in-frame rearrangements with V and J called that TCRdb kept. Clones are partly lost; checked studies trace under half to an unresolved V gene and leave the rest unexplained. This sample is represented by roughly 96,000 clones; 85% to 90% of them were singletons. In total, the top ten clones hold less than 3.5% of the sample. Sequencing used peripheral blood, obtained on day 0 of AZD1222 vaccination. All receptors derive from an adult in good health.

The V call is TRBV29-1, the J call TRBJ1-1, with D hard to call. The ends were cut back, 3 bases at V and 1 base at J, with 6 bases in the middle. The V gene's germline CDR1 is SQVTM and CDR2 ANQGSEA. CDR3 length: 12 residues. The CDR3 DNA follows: TGCAGCGTTGATTGGGGGAACACTGAAGCTTTCTTT. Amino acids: CSVDWGNTEAFF. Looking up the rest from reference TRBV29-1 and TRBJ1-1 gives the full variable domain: SAVISQKPSRDICQRGTSLTIQCQVDSQVTMMFWYRQQPGQSLTLIATANQGSEATYESGFVIDKFPISRPNLTFSTLTVSNMSPEDSSIYLCSVDWGNTEAFFGQGTRLTVV.

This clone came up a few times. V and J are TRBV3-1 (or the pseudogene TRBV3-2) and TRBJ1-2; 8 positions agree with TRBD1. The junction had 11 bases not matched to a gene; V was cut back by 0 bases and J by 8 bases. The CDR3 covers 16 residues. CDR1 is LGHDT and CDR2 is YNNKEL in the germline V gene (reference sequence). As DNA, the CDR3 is TGTGCCAGCAGCCAAGAATATTGGACAGGGAAACGCGGCTACACCTTC. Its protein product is CASSQEYWTGKRGYTF.

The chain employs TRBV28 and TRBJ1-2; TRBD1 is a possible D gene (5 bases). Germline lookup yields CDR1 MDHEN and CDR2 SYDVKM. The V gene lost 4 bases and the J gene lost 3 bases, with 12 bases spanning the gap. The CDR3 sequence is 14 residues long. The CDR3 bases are TGTGCCAGCAGTTCGTCCGGGACGGACTATGGCTACACCTTC. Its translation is CASSSSGTDYGYTF.

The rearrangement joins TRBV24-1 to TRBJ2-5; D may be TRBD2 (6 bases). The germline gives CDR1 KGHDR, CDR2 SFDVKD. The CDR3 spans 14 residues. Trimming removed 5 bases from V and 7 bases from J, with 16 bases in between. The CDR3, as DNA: TGTGCCACCAGTGTTGGGACTGGGGAACGGACCCAGTACTTC. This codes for CATSVGTGERTQYF.

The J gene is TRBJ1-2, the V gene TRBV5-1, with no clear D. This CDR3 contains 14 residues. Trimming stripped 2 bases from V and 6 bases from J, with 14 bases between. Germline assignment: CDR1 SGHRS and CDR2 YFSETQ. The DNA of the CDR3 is TGCGCCAGCAGCTTCACGGGGATAGGTAATGGCTACACCTTC. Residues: CASSFTGIGNGYTF.

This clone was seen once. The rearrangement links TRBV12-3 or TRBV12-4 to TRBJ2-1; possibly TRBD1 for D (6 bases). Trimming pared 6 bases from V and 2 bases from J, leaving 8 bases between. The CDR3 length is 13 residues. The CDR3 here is CASRRTAYNEQFF. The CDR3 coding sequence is TGTGCCAGCAGGCGGACAGCCTACAATGAGCAGTTCTTC.

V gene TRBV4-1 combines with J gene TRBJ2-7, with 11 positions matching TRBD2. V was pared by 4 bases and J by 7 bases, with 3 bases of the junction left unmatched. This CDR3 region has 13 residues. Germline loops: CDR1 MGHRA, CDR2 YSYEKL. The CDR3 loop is CASSLAGGLEQYF. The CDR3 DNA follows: TGCGCCAGCAGCCTAGCGGGAGGGCTAGAGCAGTACTTC.

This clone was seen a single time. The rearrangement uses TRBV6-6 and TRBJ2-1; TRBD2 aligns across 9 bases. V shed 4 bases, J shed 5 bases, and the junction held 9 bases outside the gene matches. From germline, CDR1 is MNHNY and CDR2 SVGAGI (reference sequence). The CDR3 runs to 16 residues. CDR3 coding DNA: TGTGCCAGCAGTTCAAGTAGCGGGAGTGGGCACAATGAGCAGTTCTTC. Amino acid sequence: CASSSSSGSGHNEQFF.

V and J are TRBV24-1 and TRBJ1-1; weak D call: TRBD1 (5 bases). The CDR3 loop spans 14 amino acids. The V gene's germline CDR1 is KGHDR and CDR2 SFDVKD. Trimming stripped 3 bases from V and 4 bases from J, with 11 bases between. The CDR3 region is CATSDPAGTTEAFF. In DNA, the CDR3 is TGTGCCACCAGTGATCCCGCGGGGACCACTGAAGCTTTCTTT.

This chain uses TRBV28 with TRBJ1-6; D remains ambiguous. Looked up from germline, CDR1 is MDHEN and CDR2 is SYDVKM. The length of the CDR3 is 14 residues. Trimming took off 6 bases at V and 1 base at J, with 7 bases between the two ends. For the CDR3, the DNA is TGTGCCAGCAGGACGGGATCCTATAATTCACCCCTCCACTTT. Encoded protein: CASRTGSYNSPLHF.

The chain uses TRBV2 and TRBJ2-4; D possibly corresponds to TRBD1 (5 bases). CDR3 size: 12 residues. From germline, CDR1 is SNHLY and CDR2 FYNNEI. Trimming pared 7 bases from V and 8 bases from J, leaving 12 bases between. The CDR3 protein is CASTGKVDIQYF. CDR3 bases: TGTGCCAGCACAGGGAAGGTAGACATTCAGTACTTC.

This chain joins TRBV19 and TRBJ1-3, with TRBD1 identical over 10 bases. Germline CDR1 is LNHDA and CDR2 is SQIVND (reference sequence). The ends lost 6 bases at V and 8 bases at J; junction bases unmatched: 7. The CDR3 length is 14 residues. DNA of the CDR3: TGTGCCAGTAGAACCTCGACAGGGGGCTACACCATATATTTT. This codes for CASRTSTGGYTIYF.

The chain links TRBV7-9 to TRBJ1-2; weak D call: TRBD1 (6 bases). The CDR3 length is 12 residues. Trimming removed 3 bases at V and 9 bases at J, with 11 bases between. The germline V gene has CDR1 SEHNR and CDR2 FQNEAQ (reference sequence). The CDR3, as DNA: TGTGCCAGCAGCTTGATCAGGGGAAGCTACACCTTC. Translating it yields CASSLIRGSYTF.

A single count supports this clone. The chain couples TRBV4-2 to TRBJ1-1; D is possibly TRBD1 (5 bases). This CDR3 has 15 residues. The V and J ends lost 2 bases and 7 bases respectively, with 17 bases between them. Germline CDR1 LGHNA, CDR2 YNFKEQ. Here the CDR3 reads CASSQSSQGRDEAFF. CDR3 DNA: TGTGCCAGCAGCCAATCTTCCCAGGGACGGGATGAAGCTTTCTTT.

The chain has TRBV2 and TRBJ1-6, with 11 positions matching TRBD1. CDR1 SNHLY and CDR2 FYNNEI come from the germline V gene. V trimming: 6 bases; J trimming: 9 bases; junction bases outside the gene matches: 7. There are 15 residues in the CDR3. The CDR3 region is CASRAGTGGSSPLHF. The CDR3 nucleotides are TGTGCCAGCAGGGCCGGGACAGGGGGAAGTTCACCCCTCCACTTT.

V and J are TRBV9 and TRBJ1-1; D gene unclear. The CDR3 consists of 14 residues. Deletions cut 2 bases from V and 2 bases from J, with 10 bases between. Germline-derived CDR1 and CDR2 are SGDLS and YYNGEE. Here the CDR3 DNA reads TGTGCCAGCAGCGTGGAGGGTGGAAACACTGAAGCTTTCTTT. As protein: CASSVEGGNTEAFF.

The DNA of the CDR3 is TGTGCCAGCAGCTTAAACCCAGATCAGCCCCAGCATTTT. Translation gives CASSLNPDQPQHF. The chain carries TRBV7-8 and TRBJ1-5, with D unresolved. Trimming took 2 bases from V and 5 from J, leaving 7 bases between them. Germline-derived CDR1 and CDR2 are SGHVS and FQNEAQ. The CDR3 is 13 amino acids.

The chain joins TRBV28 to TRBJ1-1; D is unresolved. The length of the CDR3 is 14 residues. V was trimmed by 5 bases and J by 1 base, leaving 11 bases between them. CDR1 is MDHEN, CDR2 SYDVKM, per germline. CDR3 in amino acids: CASSKRRENTEAFF. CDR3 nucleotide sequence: TGTGCCAGCAGTAAGAGGAGAGAGAACACTGAAGCTTTCTTT.

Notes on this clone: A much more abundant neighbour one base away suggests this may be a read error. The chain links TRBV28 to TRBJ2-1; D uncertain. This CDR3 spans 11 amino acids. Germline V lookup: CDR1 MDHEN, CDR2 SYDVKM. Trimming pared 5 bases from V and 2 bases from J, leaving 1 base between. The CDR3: CASSTYNEQFF. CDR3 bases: TGTGCCAGCAGTACCTACAATGAGCAGTTCTTC.